This TCR beta chain was sequenced in a study of T cells expressing NK-cell markers (dated by TCRdb to between 2020 and 2021). In terms of the full investigation: Seven or eight donors provided sorted CD3+CD56+NKG2C+, CD3+CD56+NKG2C- and CD3+CD56-NKG2C+ T-cell subsets, whose TCR beta-chain repertoires were profiled. Seven of the eight sequenced donors were HCMV-seropositive and one was HCMV-seronegative. Randomly selected healthy volunteers, three men and five women, were used as the eight sequenced donors. Libraries were sequenced as 2 x 150 bp reads on Illumina HiSeq 2000/2500, MiSeq or NextSeq. Broad study findings and their caveats: Those dominant clonotypes were again the most abundant among CD3+CD56-NKG2C+ cells in four donors, at roughly 25-60.1%. Whether the expanded NKG2C-expressing T cell clones were specific for HCMV antigens was left unclear. In more than five donors, the dominant CD3+CD56+NKG2C+ clonotypes were found to rank among the top 10 CD8+ clonotypes and to make up roughly 1.0-7.0% of CD8+ T cells.

HCMV serostatus was determined by detecting HCMV-specific IgG in serum with a commercial ELISA kit. Ficoll density gradient centrifugation was used to isolate peripheral blood mononuclear cells from blood. Reading from cysteine to phenylalanine, the CDR3 counts 13 amino acids. No DNA was logged. CDR1 and CDR2 (MNHEY, SMNVEV) derive from the germline V gene (reference sequence). In regard to this clonotype: Its antigen specificity is not known.

Sequencing used an Illumina HiSeq 2000. 5'RACE template switching, by which a universal primer site and unique molecular identifiers were added, was used to make TCR beta cDNA libraries. cDNA synthesis was primed from the TCR beta constant segment and was followed by two successive PCR amplification steps. On the study's bioinformatics: MIGEC was used to demultiplex reads and group reads by UMI, and MiTCR was used to assemble and quantify clonotypes. Only TCR cDNA sequences supported by at least two reads were kept to exclude erroneous sequences. The tcR package was used for downstream repertoire analysis, and clonotypes were matched across fractions by CDR3 nucleotide sequence plus V segment. VDJmatch was used to annotate antigen specificity against VDJdb, with one amino acid substitution in CDR3 allowed. Each entry corresponds to one CDR3 protein sequence from reads that TCRdb reprocessed, and DNA is not given. The V and J calls reflect TCRdb's pipeline rather than the authors' work. The data table for this sample lists some 600,000 distinct CDR3 sequences. The ten most abundant clones make up approximately 3.5% of the sample.

The sequenced sample consisted of blood T cells: a sorted CD56 or NKG2C T cell subset, CD4+ or CD8+ T cells, or bulk PBMC T cells (not recorded which). This chain is built from TRBV27 and TRBJ2-1; TCRdb selects TRBD1, and the lack of DNA leaves this call unchecked. This clonotype was sampled from a man aged 18 to 35 in good health. Donor details come from another sample of the same person, matched by shared clones. The CDR3 in this case is CASGQGDYNEQFF.